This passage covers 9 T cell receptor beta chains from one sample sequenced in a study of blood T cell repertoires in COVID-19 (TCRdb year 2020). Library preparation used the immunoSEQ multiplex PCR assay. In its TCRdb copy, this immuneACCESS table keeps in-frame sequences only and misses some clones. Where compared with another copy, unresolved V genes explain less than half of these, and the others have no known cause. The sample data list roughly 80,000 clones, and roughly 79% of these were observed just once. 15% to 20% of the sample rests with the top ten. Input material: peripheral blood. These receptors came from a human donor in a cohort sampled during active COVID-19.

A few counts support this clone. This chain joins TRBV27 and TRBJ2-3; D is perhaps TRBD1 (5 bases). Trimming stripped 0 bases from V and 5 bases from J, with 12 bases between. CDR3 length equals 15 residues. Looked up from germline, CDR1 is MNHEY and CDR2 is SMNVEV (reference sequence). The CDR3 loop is CASSLSGLFEDTQYF. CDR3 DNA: TGTGCCAGCAGTTTATCGGGGCTCTTCGAAGATACGCAGTATTTT.

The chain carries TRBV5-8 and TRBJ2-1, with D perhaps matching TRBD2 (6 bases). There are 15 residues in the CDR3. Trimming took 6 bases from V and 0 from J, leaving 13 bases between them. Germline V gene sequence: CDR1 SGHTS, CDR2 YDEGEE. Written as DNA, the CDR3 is TGTGCCAGCACCCAGGCCGGGAGCTCCTACAATGAGCAGTTCTTC. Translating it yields CASTQAGSSYNEQFF.

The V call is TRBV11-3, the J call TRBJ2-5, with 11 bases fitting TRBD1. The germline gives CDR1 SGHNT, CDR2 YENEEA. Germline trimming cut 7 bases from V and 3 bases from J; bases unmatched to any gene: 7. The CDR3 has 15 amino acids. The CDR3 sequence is CASTSWDRGEETQYF. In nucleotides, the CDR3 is TGTGCCAGCACCTCCTGGGACAGGGGGGAAGAGACCCAGTACTTC.

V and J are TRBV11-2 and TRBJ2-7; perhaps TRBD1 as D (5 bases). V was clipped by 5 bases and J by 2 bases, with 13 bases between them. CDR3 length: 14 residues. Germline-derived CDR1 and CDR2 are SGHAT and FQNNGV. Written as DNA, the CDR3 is TGTGCCAGCAGCCTAACAGGTTCCCCCTACGAGCAGTACGTC. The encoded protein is CASSLTGSPYEQYV.

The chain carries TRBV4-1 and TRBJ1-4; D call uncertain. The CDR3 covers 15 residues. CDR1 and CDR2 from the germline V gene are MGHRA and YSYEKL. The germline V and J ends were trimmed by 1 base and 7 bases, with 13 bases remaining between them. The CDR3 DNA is TGCGCCAGCAGCCAAGTATCAGGAGGCTTTGAAAAACTGTTTTTT. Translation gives CASSQVSGGFEKLFF.

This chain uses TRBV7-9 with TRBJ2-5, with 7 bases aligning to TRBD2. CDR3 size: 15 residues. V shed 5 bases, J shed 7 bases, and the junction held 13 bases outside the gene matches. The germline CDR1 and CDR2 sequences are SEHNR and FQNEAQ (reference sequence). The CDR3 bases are TGTGCCAGCAGCCCCAGCGGGACGCCCGGGGGGACCCAGTACTTC. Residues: CASSPSGTPGGTQYF.

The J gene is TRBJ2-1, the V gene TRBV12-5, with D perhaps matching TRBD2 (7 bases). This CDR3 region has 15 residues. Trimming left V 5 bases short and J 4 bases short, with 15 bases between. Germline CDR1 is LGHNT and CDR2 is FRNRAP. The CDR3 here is CASGLSGGAYNEQFF. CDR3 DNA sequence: TGTGCTAGTGGTCTCTCGGGGGGCGCGTACAATGAGCAGTTCTTC. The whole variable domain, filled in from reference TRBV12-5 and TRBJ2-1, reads DARVTQTPRHKVTEMGQEVTMRCQPILGHNTVFWYRQTMMQGLELLAYFRNRAPLDDSGMPKDRFSAEMPDATLATLKIQPSEPRDSAVYFCASGLSGGAYNEQFFGPGTRLTVL.

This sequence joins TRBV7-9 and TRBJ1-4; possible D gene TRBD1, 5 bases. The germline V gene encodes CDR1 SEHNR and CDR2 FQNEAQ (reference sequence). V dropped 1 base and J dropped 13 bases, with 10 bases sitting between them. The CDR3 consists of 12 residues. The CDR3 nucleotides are TGTGCCAGCAGCTTAGAGACAGAACGACTGTTTTTT. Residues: CASSLETERLFF.

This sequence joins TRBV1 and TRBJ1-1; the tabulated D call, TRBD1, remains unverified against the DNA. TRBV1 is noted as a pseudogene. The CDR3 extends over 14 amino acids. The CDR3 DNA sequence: TGCACCAGCAGCCAAGTACAGGGGAACACTGAAGCTTTCTTT. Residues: CTSSQVQGNTEAFF.